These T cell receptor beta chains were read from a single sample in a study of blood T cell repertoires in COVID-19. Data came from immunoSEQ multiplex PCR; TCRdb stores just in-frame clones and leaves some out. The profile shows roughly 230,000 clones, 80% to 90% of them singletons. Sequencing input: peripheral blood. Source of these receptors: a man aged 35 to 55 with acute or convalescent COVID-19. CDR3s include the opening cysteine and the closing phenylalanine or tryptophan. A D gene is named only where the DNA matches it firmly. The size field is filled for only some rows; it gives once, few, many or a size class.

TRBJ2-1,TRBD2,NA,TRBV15,TGTGCCACCAGCAGAGTGCGGGGGACTGTCAATGAGCAGTTCTTC,CATSRVRGTVNEQFF
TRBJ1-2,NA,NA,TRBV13,TGTGCCAGCAGCCCGAGGGACACATATGGCTACACCTTC,CASSPRDTYGYTF
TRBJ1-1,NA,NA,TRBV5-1,TGCGCCAGCAGCTTGGGCGGGCCCGCCATGAACACTGAAGCTTTCTTT,CASSLGGPAMNTEAFF
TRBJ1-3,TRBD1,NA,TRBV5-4,TGTGCCAGCAGCCAACAGGGACAGCGAAACACCATATATTTT,CASSQQGQRNTIYF
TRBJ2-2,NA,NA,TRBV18,TGTGCCAGCTCACCGGAGATGTACCGGGAGCTGTTTTTT,CASSPEMYRELFF
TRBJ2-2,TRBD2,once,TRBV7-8,TGTGCCAGCAGCTTATTAGCGGGGGGCTTCACCGGGGAGCTGTTTTTT,CASSLLAGGFTGELFF
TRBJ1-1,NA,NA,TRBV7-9,TGTGCCAGCAGCCCCCCCGAGGGAAGGACTGAAGCTTTCTTT,CASSPPEGRTEAFF
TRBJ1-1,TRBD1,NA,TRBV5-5,TGTGCCAGCAGCTTGGACAGGGGGAACACTGAAGCTTTCTTT,CASSLDRGNTEAFF
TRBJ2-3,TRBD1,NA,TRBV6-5,TGTGCCAGCGGTCCCACAGGGGGCTTTTCAAATTTT,CASGPTGGFSNF
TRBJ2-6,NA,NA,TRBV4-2,TGTGCCAGCAGCCCGGACAACTCTGGGGCCAACGTCCTGACTTTC,CASSPDNSGANVLTF
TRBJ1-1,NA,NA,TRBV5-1,TGCGCCAGCAGCTTGGTGGGCAGGGGAGGGACTGAAGCTTTCTTT,CASSLVGRGGTEAFF
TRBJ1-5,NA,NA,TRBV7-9,TGTGCCAGCAGCCCGATGGGGGCAGGCACGATAGGCAATCAGCCCCAGCATTTT,CASSPMGAGTIGNQPQHF
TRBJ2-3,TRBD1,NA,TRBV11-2,TGTGCCAGCAGCTTGGACAGGGGAGAAACAGATACGCAGTATTTT,CASSLDRGETDTQYF
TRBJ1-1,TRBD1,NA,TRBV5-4,TGTGCCCAAAACCGACAGGGGTCCGCTGAAGCTTTCTTT,CAQNRQGSAEAFF
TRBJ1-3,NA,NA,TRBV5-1,TGCGCCAGCCGGAGCGGCTCTGGAAACACCATATATTTT,CASRSGSGNTIYF
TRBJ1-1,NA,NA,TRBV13,TGTGCCAGCAGCTCCACAGGCGGTCGAAGCCGGGACACTGAAGCTTTCTTT,CASSSTGGRSRDTEAFF
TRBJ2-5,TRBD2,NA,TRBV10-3,TGTGCCATCAGTGAAGCCCCGGGACTAGGTGCGACCCAGTACTTC,CAISEAPGLGATQYF
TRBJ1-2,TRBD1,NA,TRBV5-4,TGTGCCAGCAGCCCCCAAGGGCGGGACAGGGGATATGGCTACACCTTC,CASSPQGRDRGYGYTF
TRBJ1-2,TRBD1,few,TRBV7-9,TGTGCCAGCAGCCTCGGGACAGGGGCCTATGGCTACACCTTC,CASSLGTGAYGYTF
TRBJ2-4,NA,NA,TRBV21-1,TGTGCCAGCAGCAACTCGACAGGGACGGCCAAAAACATTCAGTACTTC,CASSNSTGTAKNIQYF
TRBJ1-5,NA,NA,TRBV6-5,TGTGCCAGCAGTCAGCGGGGTCAGCCCCAGCATTTT,CASSQRGQPQHF
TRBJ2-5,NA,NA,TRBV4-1,TGCGCCAGCAGCCAGTCCGGGACTCAAGAGACCCAGTACTTC,CASSQSGTQETQYF
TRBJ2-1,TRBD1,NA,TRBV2,TGTGCCAGCAGTGAATGGGACAGGGGAAATGAGCAGTTCTTC,CASSEWDRGNEQFF
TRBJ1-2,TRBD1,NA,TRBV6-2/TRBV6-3,TGTGCCAGCAGTTACCGGGACAGGGCCTATGGCTACACCTTC,CASSYRDRAYGYTF
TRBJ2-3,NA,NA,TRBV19,TGTGCCAGTAGTAGGGGTGGTAGGGGGAGCACAGATACGCAGTATTTT,CASSRGGRGSTDTQYF
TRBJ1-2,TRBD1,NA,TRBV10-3,TGTGCCATCAGTGAGTCGACCAGGGGGGAAGGCTACACCTTC,CAISESTRGEGYTF
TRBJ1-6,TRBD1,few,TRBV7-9,TGTGCCAGCAGCTTCTGGACAGGGCATTCACCCCTCCACTTT,CASSFWTGHSPLHF
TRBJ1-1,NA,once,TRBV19,TGTGCCAGTAGGATAACAGACACTTACACTGAAGCTTTCTTT,CASRITDTYTEAFF
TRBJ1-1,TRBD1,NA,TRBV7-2,TGTGCCAGCAGCTTAGTGGGGGACAGTTACACTGAAGCTTTCTTT,CASSLVGDSYTEAFF
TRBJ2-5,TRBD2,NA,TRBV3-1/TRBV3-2,TGTGCCAGCAGCCAGGGACTAGCGGGGGTCGGTTGGGAGACCCAGTACTTC,CASSQGLAGVGWETQYF
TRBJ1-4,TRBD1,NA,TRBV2,TGTGCCAGCGGAGACAGGGAACTGTTTTTT,CASGDRELFF
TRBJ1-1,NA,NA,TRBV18,TGTGCCAGCTCACCTAGACAGCTTGAAGCTTTCTTT,CASSPRQLEAFF
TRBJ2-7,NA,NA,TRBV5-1,TGCGCCAGCAGCTTGGAGTGGGGCGTCAACGAGCAGTACTTC,CASSLEWGVNEQYF
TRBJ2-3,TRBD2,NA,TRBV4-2,TGTGCCAGCAGCCCCGAGGGGAGCGGGGGGGTCTCAGATACGCAGTATTTT,CASSPEGSGGVSDTQYF
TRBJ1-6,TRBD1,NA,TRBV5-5,TGTGCCAGCAGCTTGGGGACAGGTATCGCACCCCTCCACTTT,CASSLGTGIAPLHF
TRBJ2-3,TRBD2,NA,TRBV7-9,TGTGCCAGCAGCTTGGGCGGGGGGGCCGGCACAGATACGCAGTATTTT,CASSLGGGAGTDTQYF
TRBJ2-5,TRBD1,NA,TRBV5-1,TGCGCCAGCAGCTCTAGGACAGGGGGTCTCGCGAGAGAGACCCAGTACTTC,CASSSRTGGLARETQYF
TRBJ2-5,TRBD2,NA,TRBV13,TGTGCCAGCAGCTTAAACACGGGGGGGCAAGAGACCCAGTACTTC,CASSLNTGGQETQYF
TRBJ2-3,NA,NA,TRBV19,TGTGCCAGTAGGGAGGGTCTTTTGCCAGATACGCAGTATTTT,CASREGLLPDTQYF
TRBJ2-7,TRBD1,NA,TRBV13,TGTGCCAGCACCACCCGGACAGGGAACTACGAGCAGTACTTC,CASTTRTGNYEQYF
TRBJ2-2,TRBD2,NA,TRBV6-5,TGTGCCAGCAGTTACTCGGCGGGGGGCCTAACCGGGGAGCTGTTTTTT,CASSYSAGGLTGELFF
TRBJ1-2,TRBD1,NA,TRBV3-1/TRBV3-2,TGTGCCAGCAGCCAAGAGACAGGGGGCATAGGTGGCTACACCTTC,CASSQETGGIGGYTF
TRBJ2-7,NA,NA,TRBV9,TGTGCCAGCAGCGTAGCTTCCTGGGCGGGGGCACATAACGAGCAGTACTTC,CASSVASWAGAHNEQYF
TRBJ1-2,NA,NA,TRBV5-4,TGTGCCAGCAGCTTTGGCGGAGAAAGAGGCTACACCTTC,CASSFGGERGYTF
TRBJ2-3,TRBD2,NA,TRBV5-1,TGCGCCAGCAGCTCGTTACCGAGCGGGGGGGCAGGAGATACGCAGTATTTT,CASSSLPSGGAGDTQYF
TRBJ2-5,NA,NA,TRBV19,TGTGCCAGTAGTAAGGTGGGGCTCCAAGAGACCCAGTACTTC,CASSKVGLQETQYF
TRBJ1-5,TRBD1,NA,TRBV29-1,TGCAGCGTCCGGGACAGGGGATTAGGGAATCAGCCCCAGCATTTT,CSVRDRGLGNQPQHF
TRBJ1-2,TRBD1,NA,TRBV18,TGTGCCAGCTCACCGCTCGGGACAGGAGGGGAGACTTATGGCTACACCTTC,CASSPLGTGGETYGYTF